A single sample is the source of the 26 T cell receptor beta chains below, sequenced in a study of blood T cell repertoires in COVID-19. Assay: immunoSEQ multiplex PCR; the TCRdb copy retains only in-frame clones and omits some. The table records 150,000 or so clones, 75% to 90% of them present only once. Sequencing input: peripheral blood. The receptors come from a man in his late teens or twenties with COVID-19, enrolled during active disease.

The table lists this clone with a count of one. The chain employs TRBV9 and TRBJ2-6; TRBD2 might be the D (6 bases). Germline V CDR1 and CDR2: SGDLS, YYNGEE. This CDR3 region has 16 residues. The ends were cut back, 7 bases at V and 1 base at J, with 15 bases in the middle. CDR3 region: CASRGTHISGANVLTF. The CDR3 DNA sequence: TGTGCCAGCCGGGGGACCCATATATCTGGGGCCAACGTCCTGACTTTC.

The CDR3 coding sequence is TGTGCCAGCTTACTTAGCGGGAGGAGCTCCTACAATGAGCAGTTCTTC. Protein product: CASLLSGRSSYNEQFF. This sequence joins TRBV27 and TRBJ2-1; 10 nucleotides align to TRBD2. The length of the CDR3 is 16 residues. CDR1 and CDR2 from the germline V gene are MNHEY and SMNVEV (reference sequence). The J segment lost 0 bases and the V segment lost 8 bases, leaving 7 bases of the junction unmatched.

This clone was recorded only once. This chain joins TRBV6-5 and TRBJ2-1; tentatively, D is TRBD1 (6 bases). The CDR3 is 11 residues long. V lost 6 bases and J lost 12, with 12 bases in between. The germline V gene encodes CDR1 MNHEY and CDR2 SVGAGI. The CDR3 DNA reads as TGTGCCAGCAGCAACAGGGAATCGCAGTTCTTC. Its protein product is CASSNRESQFF.

This clone was picked up one time. The V and J genes are TRBV5-4 and TRBJ1-1; D perhaps matches TRBD1 (5 bases). The ends were cut back, 4 bases at V and 5 bases at J, with 18 bases in the middle. The CDR3 sequence is 15 residues long. Germline CDR1 is SGHNT and CDR2 is YYREEE (reference sequence). CDR3 sequence (DNA): TGTGCCAGCAGCACCGGGCTCAGGGAAGGGACTGAAGCTTTCTTT. As protein: CASSTGLREGTEAFF.

The chain couples TRBV25-1 to TRBJ2-7; TRBD2 matches 10 bases. The trim removed 1 base at V and 6 bases at J, leaving 6 bases unmatched. Germline-derived CDR1 and CDR2 are MGHDK and SYGVNS. The CDR3 sequence is 15 residues long. The CDR3 region is CASSELASGSIEQYF. The DNA of the CDR3 is TGTGCCAGCAGTGAATTGGCTAGCGGGAGTATCGAGCAGTACTTC.

The chain uses TRBV5-6 and TRBJ2-1; TRBD2 is a possible D gene (5 bases). The CDR3 covers 15 residues. Germline V lookup: CDR1 SGHDT, CDR2 YYEEEE. The V end lost 2 bases, the J end lost 1 base, and 10 bases lay between the germline ends. CDR3 sequence: CASSFGVGSYNEQFF. CDR3 nucleotide sequence: TGTGCCAGCAGCTTCGGGGTGGGGTCCTACAATGAGCAGTTCTTC.

The chain joins TRBV27 to TRBJ2-3; TRBD2 is a possible D gene (5 bases). This CDR3 spans 14 amino acids. Between the trimmed V and J ends, which lost 5 bases and 4 bases, there was a span of 13 bases. The V gene's germline CDR1 is MNHEY and CDR2 SMNVEV (reference sequence). The CDR3 DNA follows: TGTGCCAGCAGTCCTCTTGAGGGTTCAGATACGCAGTATTTT. Its translation is CASSPLEGSDTQYF.

Comments on this clone: A read error may account for a junction end that differs from germline. The chain combines TRBV28 with TRBJ1-4; D perhaps matches TRBD1 (5 bases). The CDR3 is 12 amino acids. Germline CDR1 reads MDHEN; CDR2 reads SYDVKM. In DNA form, the CDR3 reads TGTGCCAGCAGTTTCGTAGGGGTAAAACTGCTTTTT. Translated, it gives CASSFVGVKLLF.

The chain is built from TRBV19 and TRBJ1-5; 8 bases align to TRBD1. Germline V gene sequence: CDR1 LNHDA, CDR2 SQIVND (reference sequence). V gave up 5 bases and J gave up 3 bases; unmatched junction bases: 9. The CDR3 totals 16 residues. DNA for the CDR3: TGTGCCAGTAGTCATCGGACAGGGCCCTTCAATCAGCCCCAGCATTTT. Amino acid sequence: CASSHRTGPFNQPQHF.

The V gene is TRBV19, the J gene TRBJ1-1; TRBD1 is a possible D gene (5 bases). Germline V gives CDR1 LNHDA, CDR2 SQIVND (reference sequence). The germline V and J ends were trimmed by 3 bases and 10 bases, with 15 bases remaining between them. This CDR3 contains 13 residues. CDR3 in DNA: TGTGCCAGTAGTATTGCCGTAGGAGGGACAGCTTTCTTT. Translation gives CASSIAVGGTAFF.

This chain joins TRBV7-9 and TRBJ1-4, with D unclear. Per the germline V gene, CDR1 is SEHNR and CDR2 is FQNEAQ (reference sequence). The length of the CDR3 is 13 residues. Trimming cost V 10 bases and J 8 bases, with 17 bases left between them. The CDR3 bases are TGTGCCACCACAGATCTGGTTGGCGAAAAACTGTTTTTT. Protein: CATTDLVGEKLFF.

The chain couples TRBV4-2 to TRBJ1-1; the match to TRBD1 covers 10 bases. The V and J ends lost 4 bases and 3 bases, in that order; junction bases with no gene match: 8. The germline CDR1 and CDR2 sequences are LGHNA and YNFKEQ. The CDR3 consists of 16 residues. CDR3 nucleotide sequence: TGTGCCAGCAGCCGAAGGGATGGGACAGGGGACACTGAAGCTTTCTTT. Translated, it gives CASSRRDGTGDTEAFF.

The chain has TRBV19 and TRBJ1-2, with 12 bases that match TRBD1. The CDR3 loop spans 15 amino acids. V trimming: 7 bases; J trimming: 2 bases; junction bases outside the gene matches: 5. Germline CDR1 is LNHDA and CDR2 is SQIVND (reference sequence). As DNA, the CDR3 is TGTGCCAGTAACCCGGGACAGGGGGCAAACTATGGCTACACCTTC. Residues: CASNPGQGANYGYTF. Combining the CDR3 with reference TRBV19 and TRBJ1-2 gives the whole variable domain DGGITQSPKYLFRKEGQNVTLSCEQNLNHDAMYWYRQDPGQGLRLIYYSQIVNDFQKGDIAEGYSVSREKKESFPLTVTSAQKNPTAFYLCASNPGQGANYGYTFGSGTRLTVV.

In this sample, this clone turned up once. This chain joins TRBV9 and TRBJ2-6, with D unclear. Looked up from germline, CDR1 is SGDLS and CDR2 is YYNGEE. The CDR3 consists of 16 residues. V was shortened by 0 bases and J by 1 base, with 8 bases between the two germline ends. The CDR3 reads CASSVAIPSGANVLTF. The CDR3 DNA sequence: TGTGCCAGCAGCGTAGCTATCCCTTCTGGGGCCAACGTCCTGACTTTC.

This clone occurred once. The chain couples TRBV6-5 to TRBJ1-5, with a weak D call TRBD1 (5 bases). V was clipped by 2 bases and J by 1 base, with 9 bases between them. The V gene's germline CDR1 is MNHEY and CDR2 SVGAGI. This CDR3 is 15 amino acids long. The CDR3 DNA is TGTGCCAGCAGTTACAGACAGATAAGCAATCAGCCCCAGCATTTT. Translation gives CASSYRQISNQPQHF.

This rearrangement joins TRBV12-3 or TRBV12-4 to TRBJ2-7; D possibly corresponds to TRBD1 (5 bases). Trimming took 3 bases from V and 5 from J, leaving 11 bases between them. The CDR3 contains 13 residues. The CDR3 region has the DNA TGTGCCAGCAGTTTCCAAGGGGCTGACGAGCAGTACTTC. This encodes CASSFQGADEQYF.

The chain has TRBV5-6 and TRBJ1-2, with no clear D. Germline CDR1 reads SGHDT; CDR2 reads YYEEEE. V was trimmed by 4 bases and J by 7 bases, leaving 11 bases between them. The CDR3 extends over 12 amino acids. The DNA of the CDR3 is TGTGCCAGCAGCGAGGGTGCGCGTGGCTACACCTTC. This translates into CASSEGARGYTF.

The chain recombines TRBV6-2 or TRBV6-3 with TRBJ1-5; 7 bases align to TRBD1. The ends lost 0 bases at V and 4 bases at J; junction bases unmatched: 12. The V gene's germline CDR1 is MNHEY and CDR2 SVGEGT. The CDR3 extends over 18 amino acids. In nucleotides, the CDR3 is TGTGCCAGCAGTTACTCTATTATTCGACAGGGTTCTAATCAGCCCCAGCATTTT. This encodes CASSYSIIRQGSNQPQHF.

This clone has just one count. The chain couples TRBV5-6 to TRBJ2-5; D is unresolved. Germline V gene lookup returns CDR1 SGHDT and CDR2 YYEEEE. V dropped 0 bases and J dropped 1 base, with 7 bases sitting between them. The CDR3 length is 14 residues. The CDR3 here is CASSLAASQETQYF. In DNA form, the CDR3 reads TGTGCCAGCAGCTTGGCCGCTAGCCAAGAGACCCAGTACTTC.

The gene calls are TRBV29-1 and TRBJ1-1, with D perhaps TRBD1 (6 bases). V was shortened by 7 bases and J by 1 base, with 16 bases between the two germline ends. The CDR3 sequence is 14 residues long. Germline CDR1 reads SQVTM; CDR2 reads ANQGSEA. The CDR3 loop is CSAGGRGWNTEAFF. The DNA for the CDR3 is TGCAGCGCCGGGGGGCGCGGGTGGAACACTGAAGCTTTCTTT.

The chain has TRBV20-1 and TRBJ2-5; D remains ambiguous. In germline, CDR1 is DFQATT, CDR2 SNEGSKA (reference sequence). The V gene lost 3 bases and the J gene lost 5 bases, with 7 bases spanning the gap. The CDR3 runs 11 residues. The CDR3 reads CSARAVETQYF. As DNA, the CDR3 is TGCAGTGCTAGGGCAGTCGAGACCCAGTACTTC.

The CDR3 DNA follows: TGTGCCAGCAGTTCCTCGGACTCCTTCCGGGAGACCCAGTACTTC. This gives the protein CASSSSDSFRETQYF. The genes are TRBV27 and TRBJ2-5, with D possibly matching TRBD2 (5 bases). CDR3 size: 15 residues. The germline V gene encodes CDR1 MNHEY and CDR2 SMNVEV (reference sequence). V lost 4 bases and J 5 bases, leaving 17 bases between the germline ends.

With regard to this clone: The sample contains more than one DNA sequence encoding this CDR3. The chain carries TRBV18 and TRBJ1-1, with D perhaps TRBD1 (6 bases). Germline CDR1 and CDR2: KGHSH and LQKENI. V was cut by 2 bases and J by 1 base, with 11 bases left in between. The CDR3 spans 15 residues. The CDR3 bases are TGTGCCAGCTCACCATCGGGAGGGGGGAACACTGAAGCTTTCTTT. Protein sequence: CASSPSGGGNTEAFF. The full variable domain, in which reference TRBV18 and TRBJ1-1 provide the parts outside the CDR3, is NAGVMQNPRHLVRRRGQEARLRCSPMKGHSHVYWYRQLPEEGLKFMVYLQKENIIDESGMPKERFSAEFPKEGPSILRIQQVVRGDSAAYFCASSPSGGGNTEAFFGQGTRLTVV.

J is TRBJ2-7 and V is TRBV7-3; 7 bases are shared with TRBD2. CDR3 length: 14 residues. Germline V lookup: CDR1 SGHTA, CDR2 FQGTGA. Trimming took 3 bases from V and 4 from J; bases not matched to a gene: 6. CDR3 sequence reads: CASSFAGEGYEQYF. The CDR3 region has the DNA TGTGCCAGCAGCTTTGCGGGGGAAGGGTACGAGCAGTACTTC.

This clone has just a few counts. This chain joins TRBV5-4 and TRBJ2-7; 13 bases are a match to TRBD2. This CDR3 is 17 amino acids long. Germline V lookup: CDR1 SGHNT, CDR2 YYREEE (reference sequence). Trimming took 0 bases from V and 3 from J; bases not matched to a gene: 6. The CDR3 DNA reads as TGTGCCAGCAGCTTGGCAAGACTAGCGGGAGGCCTCTACGAGCAGTACTTC. Its translation is CASSLARLAGGLYEQYF. The full variable domain, rest sourced from reference TRBV5-4 and TRBJ2-7, is ETGVTQSPTHLIKTRGQQVTLRCSSQSGHNTVSWYQQALGQGPQFIFQYYREEENGRGNFPPRFSGLQFPNYSSELNVNALELDDSALYLCASSLARLAGGLYEQYFGPGTRLTVT.

The V and J genes are TRBV7-3 and TRBJ2-1, with TRBD1 identical over 12 bases. The CDR3 contains 16 residues. Germline V gene lookup returns CDR1 SGHTA and CDR2 FQGTGA. The trim removed 5 bases at V and 7 bases at J, leaving 9 bases unmatched. The CDR3 here is CASSPPGGQGANEQFF. CDR3 in DNA: TGTGCCAGCAGCCCCCCTGGGGGACAGGGGGCGAATGAGCAGTTCTTC.